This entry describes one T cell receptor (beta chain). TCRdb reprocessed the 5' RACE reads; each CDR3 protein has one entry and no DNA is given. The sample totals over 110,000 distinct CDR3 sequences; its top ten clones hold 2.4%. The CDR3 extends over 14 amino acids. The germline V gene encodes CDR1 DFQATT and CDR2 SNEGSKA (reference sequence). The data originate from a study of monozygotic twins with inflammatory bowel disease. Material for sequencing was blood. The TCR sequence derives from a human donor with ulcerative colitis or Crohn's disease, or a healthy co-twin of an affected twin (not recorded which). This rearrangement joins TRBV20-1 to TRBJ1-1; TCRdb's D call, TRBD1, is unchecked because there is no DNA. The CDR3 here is CSAGGRSRGTEAFF.